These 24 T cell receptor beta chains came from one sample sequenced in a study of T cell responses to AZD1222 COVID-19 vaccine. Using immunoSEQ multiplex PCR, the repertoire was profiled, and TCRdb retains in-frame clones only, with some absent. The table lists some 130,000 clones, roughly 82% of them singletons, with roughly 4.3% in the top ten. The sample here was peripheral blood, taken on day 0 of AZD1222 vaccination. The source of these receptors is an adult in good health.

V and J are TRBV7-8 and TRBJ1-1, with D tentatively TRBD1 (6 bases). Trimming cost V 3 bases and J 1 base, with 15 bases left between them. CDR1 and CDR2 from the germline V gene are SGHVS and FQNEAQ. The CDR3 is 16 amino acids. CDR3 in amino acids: CASSLRQVFGNTEAFF. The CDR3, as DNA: TGTGCCAGCAGCTTGAGACAGGTTTTTGGGAACACTGAAGCTTTCTTT.

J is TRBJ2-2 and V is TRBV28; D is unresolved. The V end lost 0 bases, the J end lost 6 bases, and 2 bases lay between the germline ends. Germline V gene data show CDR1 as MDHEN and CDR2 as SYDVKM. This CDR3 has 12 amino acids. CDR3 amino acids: CASSLWSGELFF. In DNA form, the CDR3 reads TGTGCCAGCAGTTTATGGTCCGGGGAGCTGTTTTTT.

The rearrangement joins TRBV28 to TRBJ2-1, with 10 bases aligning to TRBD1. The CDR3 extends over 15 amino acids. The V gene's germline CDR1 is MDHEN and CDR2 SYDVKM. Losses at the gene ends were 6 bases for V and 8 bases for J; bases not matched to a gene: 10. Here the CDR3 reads CASSSPGQGSDEQFF. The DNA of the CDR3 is TGTGCCAGCAGCTCTCCGGGACAGGGGTCCGATGAGCAGTTCTTC.

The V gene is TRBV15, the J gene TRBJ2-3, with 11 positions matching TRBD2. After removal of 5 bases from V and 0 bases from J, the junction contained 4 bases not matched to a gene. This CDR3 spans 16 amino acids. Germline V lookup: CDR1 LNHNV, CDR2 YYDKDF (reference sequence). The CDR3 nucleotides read TGTGCCACCAGCTGGCGACTAGCGGGGAGCACAGATACGCAGTATTTT. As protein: CATSWRLAGSTDTQYF. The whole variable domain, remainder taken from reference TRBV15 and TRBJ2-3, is DAMVIQNPRYQVTQFGKPVTLSCSQTLNHNVMYWYQQKSSQAPKLLFHYYDKDFNNEADTPDNFQSRRPNTSFCFLDIRSPGLGDTAMYLCATSWRLAGSTDTQYFGPGTRLTVL.

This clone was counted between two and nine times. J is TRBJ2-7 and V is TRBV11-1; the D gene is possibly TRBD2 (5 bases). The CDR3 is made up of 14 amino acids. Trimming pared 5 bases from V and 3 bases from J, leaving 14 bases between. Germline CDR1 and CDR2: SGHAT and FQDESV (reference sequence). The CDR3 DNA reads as TGTGCCAGCAGCCCTCACAGCGGTTACTACGAGCAGTACTTC. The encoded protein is CASSPHSGYYEQYF. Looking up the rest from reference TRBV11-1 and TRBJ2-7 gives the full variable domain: EAEVAQSPRYKITEKSQAVAFWCDPISGHATLYWYRQILGQGPELLVQFQDESVVDDSQLPKDRFSAERLKGVDSTLKIQPAELGDSAMYLCASSPHSGYYEQYFGPGTRLTVT.

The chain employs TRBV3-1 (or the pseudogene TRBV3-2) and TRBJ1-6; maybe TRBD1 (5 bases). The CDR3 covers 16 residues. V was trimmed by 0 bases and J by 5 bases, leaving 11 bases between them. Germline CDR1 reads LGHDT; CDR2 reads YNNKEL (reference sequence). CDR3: CASSQESGLHNSPLHF. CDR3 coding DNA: TGTGCCAGCAGCCAAGAGTCGGGACTGCATAATTCACCCCTCCACTTT.

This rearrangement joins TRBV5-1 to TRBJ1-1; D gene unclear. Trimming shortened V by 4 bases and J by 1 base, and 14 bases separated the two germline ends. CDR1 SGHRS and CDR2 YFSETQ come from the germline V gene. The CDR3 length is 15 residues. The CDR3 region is CASSTEGPQNTEAFF. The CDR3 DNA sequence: TGCGCCAGCAGCACGGAAGGGCCTCAGAACACTGAAGCTTTCTTT.

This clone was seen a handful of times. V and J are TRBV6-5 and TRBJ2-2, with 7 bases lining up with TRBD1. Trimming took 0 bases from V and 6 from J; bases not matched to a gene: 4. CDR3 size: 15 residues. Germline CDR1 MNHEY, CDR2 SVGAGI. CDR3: CASSYSRGIPGELFF. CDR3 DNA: TGTGCCAGCAGTTACTCCAGGGGGATCCCCGGGGAGCTGTTTTTT.

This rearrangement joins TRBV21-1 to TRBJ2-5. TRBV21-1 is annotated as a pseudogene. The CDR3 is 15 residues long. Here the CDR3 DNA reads TGTGCCAGCAGCAAAGCCAATTTTGGTGGAGAGACCCAGTACTTC. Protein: CASSKANFGGETQYF.

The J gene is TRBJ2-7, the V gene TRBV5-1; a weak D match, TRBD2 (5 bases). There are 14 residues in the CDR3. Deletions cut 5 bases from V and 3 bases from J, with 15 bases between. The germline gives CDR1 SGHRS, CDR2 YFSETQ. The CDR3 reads CASSPGSRVYEQYF. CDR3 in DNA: TGCGCCAGCAGTCCCGGGTCGAGGGTCTACGAGCAGTACTTC.

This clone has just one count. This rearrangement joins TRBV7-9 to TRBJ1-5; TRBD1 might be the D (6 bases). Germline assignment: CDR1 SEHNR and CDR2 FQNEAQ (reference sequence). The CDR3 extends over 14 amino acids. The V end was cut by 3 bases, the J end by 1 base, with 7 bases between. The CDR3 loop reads CASSFQGSNQPQHF. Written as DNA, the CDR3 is TGTGCCAGCAGCTTTCAGGGGAGCAATCAGCCCCAGCATTTT.

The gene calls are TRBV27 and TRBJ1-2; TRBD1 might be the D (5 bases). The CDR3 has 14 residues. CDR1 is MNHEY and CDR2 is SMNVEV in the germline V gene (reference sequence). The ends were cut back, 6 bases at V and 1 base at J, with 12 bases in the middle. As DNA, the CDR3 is TGTGCCAGCAGCAGGGACCAAGATAACTATGGCTACACCTTC. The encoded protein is CASSRDQDNYGYTF.

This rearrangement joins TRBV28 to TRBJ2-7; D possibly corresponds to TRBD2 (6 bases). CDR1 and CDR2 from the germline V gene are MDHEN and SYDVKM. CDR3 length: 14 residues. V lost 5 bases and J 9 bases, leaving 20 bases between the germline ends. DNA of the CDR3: TGTGCCAGCAGTCCCCGGAGGGGCCTATCACGGCAGTACTTC. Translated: CASSPRRGLSRQYF.

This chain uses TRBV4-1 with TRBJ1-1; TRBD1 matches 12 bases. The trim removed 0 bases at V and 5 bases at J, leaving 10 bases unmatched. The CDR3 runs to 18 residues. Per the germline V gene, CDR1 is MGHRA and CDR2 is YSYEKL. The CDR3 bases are TGCGCCAGCAGCCAAGATCCAAACCGGGACAGGGGGCGAACTGAAGCTTTCTTT. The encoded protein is CASSQDPNRDRGRTEAFF.

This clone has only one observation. This CDR3 is CASSFGSGQPNTEAFF. The CDR3 DNA is TGTGCCAGCAGCTTCGGCTCGGGACAGCCGAACACTGAAGCTTTCTTT. This chain uses TRBV5-6 with TRBJ1-1, with 7 bases aligning to TRBD1. V lost 2 bases, J lost 1 base, and 8 bases stayed unmatched. Germline CDR1 SGHDT, CDR2 YYEEEE. This CDR3 spans 16 amino acids.

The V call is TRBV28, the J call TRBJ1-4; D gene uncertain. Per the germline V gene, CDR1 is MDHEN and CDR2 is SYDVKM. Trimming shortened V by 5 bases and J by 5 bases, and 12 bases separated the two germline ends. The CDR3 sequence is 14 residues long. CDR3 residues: CASSLFESNEKLFF. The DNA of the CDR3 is TGTGCCAGCAGTCTCTTCGAATCAAATGAAAAACTGTTTTTT. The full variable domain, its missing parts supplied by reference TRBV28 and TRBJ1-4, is DVKVTQSSRYLVKRTGEKVFLECVQDMDHENMFWYRQDPGLGLRLIYFSYDVKMKEKGDIPEGYSVSREKKERFSLILESASTNQTSMYLCASSLFESNEKLFFGSGTQLSVL.

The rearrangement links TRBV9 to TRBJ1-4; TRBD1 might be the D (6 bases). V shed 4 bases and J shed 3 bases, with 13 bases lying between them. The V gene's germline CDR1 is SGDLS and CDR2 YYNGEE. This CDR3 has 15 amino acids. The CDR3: CASSPRTGSNEKLFF. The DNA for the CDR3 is TGTGCCAGCAGCCCCCGTACAGGGTCTAATGAAAAACTGTTTTTT. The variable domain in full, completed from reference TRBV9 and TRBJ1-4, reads DSGVTQTPKHLITATGQRVTLRCSPRSGDLSVYWYQQSLDQGLQFLIQYYNGEERAKGNILERFSAQQFPDLHSELNLSSLELGDSALYFCASSPRTGSNEKLFFGSGTQLSVL.

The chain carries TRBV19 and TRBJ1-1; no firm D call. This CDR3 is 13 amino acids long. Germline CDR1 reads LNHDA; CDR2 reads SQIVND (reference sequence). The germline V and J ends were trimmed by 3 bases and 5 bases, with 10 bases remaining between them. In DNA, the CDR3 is TGTGCCAGTAGTATCCCCAGGAGAACTGAAGCTTTCTTT. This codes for CASSIPRRTEAFF.

The CDR3 loop reads CASSVEGSWTGKLFF. The CDR3 DNA reads TGTGCCAGCAGCGTAGAGGGCAGCTGGACTGGAAAACTGTTTTTT. The J gene is TRBJ1-4, the V gene TRBV9; no clear D gene. This CDR3 contains 15 residues. Trimming cost V 0 bases and J 10 bases, with 16 bases left between them. Germline V gene data show CDR1 as SGDLS and CDR2 as YYNGEE.

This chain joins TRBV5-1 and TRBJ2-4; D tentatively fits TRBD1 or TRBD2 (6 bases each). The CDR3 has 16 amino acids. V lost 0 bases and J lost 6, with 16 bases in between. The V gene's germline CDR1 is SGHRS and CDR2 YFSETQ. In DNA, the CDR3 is TGCGCCAGCAGCTTGGAGGGGGGACCCCCGGGAAACATTCAGTACTTC. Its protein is CASSLEGGPPGNIQYF.

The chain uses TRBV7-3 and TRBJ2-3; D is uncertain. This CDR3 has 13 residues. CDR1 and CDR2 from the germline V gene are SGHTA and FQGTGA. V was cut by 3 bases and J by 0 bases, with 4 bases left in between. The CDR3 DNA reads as TGTGCCAGCAGCTTTCAGAGCACAGATACGCAGTATTTT. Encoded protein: CASSFQSTDTQYF.

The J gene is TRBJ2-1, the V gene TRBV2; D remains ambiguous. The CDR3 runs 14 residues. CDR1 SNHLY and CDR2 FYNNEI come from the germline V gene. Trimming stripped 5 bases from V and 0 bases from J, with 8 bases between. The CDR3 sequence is CASSLLLSYNEQFF. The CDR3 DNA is TGTGCCAGCAGTCTCCTACTCTCCTACAATGAGCAGTTCTTC.

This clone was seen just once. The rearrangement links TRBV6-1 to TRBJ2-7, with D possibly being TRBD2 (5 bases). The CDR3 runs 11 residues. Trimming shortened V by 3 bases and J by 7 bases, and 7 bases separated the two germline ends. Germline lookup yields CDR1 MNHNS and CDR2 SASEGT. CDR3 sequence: CASSDWEEQYF. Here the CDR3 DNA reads TGTGCCAGCAGTGATTGGGAGGAGCAGTACTTC.

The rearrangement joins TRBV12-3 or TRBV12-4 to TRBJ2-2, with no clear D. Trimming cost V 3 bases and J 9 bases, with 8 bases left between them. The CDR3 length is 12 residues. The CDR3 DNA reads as TGTGCCAGCAGTTTCGTCCTCCGGGAGCTGTTTTTT. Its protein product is CASSFVLRELFF.